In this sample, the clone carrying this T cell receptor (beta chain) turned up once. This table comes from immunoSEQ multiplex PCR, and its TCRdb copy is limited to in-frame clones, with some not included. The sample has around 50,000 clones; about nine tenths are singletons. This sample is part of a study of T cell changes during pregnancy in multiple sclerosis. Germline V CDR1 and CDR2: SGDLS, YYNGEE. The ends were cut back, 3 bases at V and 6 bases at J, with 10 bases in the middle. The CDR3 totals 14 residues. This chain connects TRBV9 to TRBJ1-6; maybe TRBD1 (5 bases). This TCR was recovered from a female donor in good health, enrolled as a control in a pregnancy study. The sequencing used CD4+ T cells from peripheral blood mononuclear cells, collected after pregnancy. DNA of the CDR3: TGTGCCAGCAGCGGCAGGGTTGGTAATTCACCCCTCCACTTT. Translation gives CASSGRVGNSPLHF.